The source of this T cell receptor beta chain is a study of shared clonotypes between healthy human individuals. Across the study: The study used three CD4 naive, three CD4 memory, two CD8 naive and one CD8 memory plate per donor.

The table came from immunoSEQ multiplex PCR; TCRdb's copy has only in-frame clones and leaves some out. The data contain fewer than 850,000 clones, about nine tenths of them singletons. Germline CDR1 reads SGDLS; CDR2 reads YYNGEE. The V end lost 3 bases, the J end lost 9 bases, and 19 bases lay between the germline ends. This CDR3 is built from 15 residues. The chain links TRBV9 to TRBJ2-1; D gene ambiguous. The sequencing sample was made of memory CD8+ T cells from PBMCs. Stated subset: CD45RO+ cells pooled with CCR7-negative TemRA cells. This receptor was identified in a man between 18 and 35 years old in good health. Some clones in this sample may be carry-over from other donors' samples. CDR3 region: CASSAGRRSESEQFF. CDR3 sequence (DNA): TGTGCCAGCAGCGCCGGACGACGATCAGAGTCTGAGCAGTTCTTC. Supplemented by reference TRBV9 and TRBJ2-1, the full variable domain reads DSGVTQTPKHLITATGQRVTLRCSPRSGDLSVYWYQQSLDQGLQFLIQYYNGEERAKGNILERFSAQQFPDLHSELNLSSLELGDSALYFCASSAGRRSESEQFFGPGTRLTVL.